Below are 6 T cell receptor beta chains sequenced from a single sample in a study of blood T cells in healthy people across ages. The authors ran a second PCR of about 6 to 11 cycles using a sample-barcoded 5' primer and a J-beta primer mix. TCRdb processed the 5' RACE reads anew with MiXCR; each CDR3 protein has one entry. There are roughly 2 million distinct CDR3 sequences in the sample; roughly 52% occur only once, and approximately 2.1% lies in the top ten. The sequenced sample consisted of blood. These receptors came from a woman in her thirties or forties in good health.

This clonotype occurred a few times. The V and J genes are TRBV7-2 and TRBJ2-1, with D hard to call. CDR1 and CDR2 (germline): SGHTA, FQGNSA. The germline V and J ends were trimmed by 2 bases and 9 bases, with 11 bases remaining between them. The CDR3 is made up of 13 amino acids. The CDR3 bases are TGTGCCAGCAGCTTAAAAAGCACGGGTGAGCAGTTCTTC. This codes for CASSLKSTGEQFF.

This sequence joins TRBV18 and TRBJ1-6; D is unclear. The germline V gene has CDR1 KGHSH and CDR2 LQKENI. This CDR3 region has 11 residues. Deletions cut 6 bases from V and 14 bases from J, with 11 bases between. CDR3 nucleotides: TGTGCCAGCTCCCAACTTGAGACCCTCCACTTT. Amino acid sequence: CASSQLETLHF.

As concerns this clonotype: At one end, the junction sequence differs from germline, possibly due to a read error. The CDR3 DNA is TGTGCCACCAGCAGTTCCCAGGGTAACTGTGGCTACACCTTC. Encoded protein: CATSSSQGNCGYTF. This chain links TRBV15 with TRBJ1-2, with D possibly being TRBD1 (5 bases). Germline assignment: CDR1 LNHNV and CDR2 YYDKDF (reference sequence). CDR3 length equals 14 residues.

This clonotype was seen more than once but under ten times. The chain carries TRBV4-2 and TRBJ2-1; no clear D gene. The CDR3 is 15 residues long. The V and J ends lost 1 base and 3 bases respectively, with 10 bases between them. CDR1 and CDR2 (germline): LGHNA, YNFKEQ. The CDR3 protein is CASSQVGDGYNEQFF. The CDR3 DNA reads as TGTGCCAGCAGCCAAGTGGGTGACGGCTACAATGAGCAGTTCTTC.

This chain joins TRBV3-1 and TRBJ1-4, with D unclear. The CDR3 is made up of 12 amino acids. Germline V gene sequence: CDR1 LGHDT, CDR2 YNNKEL (reference sequence). The V gene lost 1 base and the J gene lost 9 bases, with 6 bases spanning the gap. The CDR3 protein is CASSQVEQKLFF. The DNA of the CDR3 is TGTGCCAGCAGCCAAGTGGAGCAAAAACTGTTTTTT.

In regard to this clonotype: A read error may account for a junction end that differs from germline. The chain couples TRBV12-3 or TRBV12-4 to TRBJ2-1, with D perhaps TRBD2 (5 bases). The CDR3 contains 16 residues. CDR3 protein: CASSLISGYNYNGQFF. CDR3 sequence (DNA): TGTGCCAGCAGTTTAATAAGCGGTTATAACTACAATGGGCAGTTCTTC.